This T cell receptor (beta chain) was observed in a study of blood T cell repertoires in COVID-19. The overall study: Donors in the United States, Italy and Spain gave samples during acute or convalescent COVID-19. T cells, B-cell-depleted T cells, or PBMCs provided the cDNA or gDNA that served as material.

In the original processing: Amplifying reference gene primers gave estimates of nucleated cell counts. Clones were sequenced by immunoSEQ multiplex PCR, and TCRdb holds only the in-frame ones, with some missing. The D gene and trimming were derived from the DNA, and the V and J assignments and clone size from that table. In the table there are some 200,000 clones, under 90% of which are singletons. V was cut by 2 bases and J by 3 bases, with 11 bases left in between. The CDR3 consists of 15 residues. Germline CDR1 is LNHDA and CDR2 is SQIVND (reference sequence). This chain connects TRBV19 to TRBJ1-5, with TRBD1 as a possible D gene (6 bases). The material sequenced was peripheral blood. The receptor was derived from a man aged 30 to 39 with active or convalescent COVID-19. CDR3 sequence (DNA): TGTGCCAGTAGTATAATGGGGGCAAACAATCAGCCCCAGCATTTT. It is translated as CASSIMGANNQPQHF.